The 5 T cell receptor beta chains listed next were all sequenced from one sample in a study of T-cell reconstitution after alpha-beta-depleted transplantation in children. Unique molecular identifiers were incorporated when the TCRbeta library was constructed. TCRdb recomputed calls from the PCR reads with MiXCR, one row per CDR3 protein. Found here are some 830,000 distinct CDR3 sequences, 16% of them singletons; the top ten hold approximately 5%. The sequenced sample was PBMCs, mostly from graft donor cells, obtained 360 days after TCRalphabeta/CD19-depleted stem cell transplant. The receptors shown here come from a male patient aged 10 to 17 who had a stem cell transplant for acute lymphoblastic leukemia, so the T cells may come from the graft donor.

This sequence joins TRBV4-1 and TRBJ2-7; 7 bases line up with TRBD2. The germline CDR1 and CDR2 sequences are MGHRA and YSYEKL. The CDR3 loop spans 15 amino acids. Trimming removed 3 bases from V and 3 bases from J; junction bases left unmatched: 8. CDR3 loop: CASSQGLPGLYEQYF. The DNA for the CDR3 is TGCGCCAGCAGCCAGGGACTACCCGGTCTCTACGAGCAGTACTTC.

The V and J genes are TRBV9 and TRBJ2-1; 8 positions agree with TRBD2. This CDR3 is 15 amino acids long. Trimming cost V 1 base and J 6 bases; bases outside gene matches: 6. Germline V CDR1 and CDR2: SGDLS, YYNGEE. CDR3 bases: TGTGCCAGCAGCGTAAATCCCGGGACTAGCAATGAGCAGTTCTTC. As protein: CASSVNPGTSNEQFF.

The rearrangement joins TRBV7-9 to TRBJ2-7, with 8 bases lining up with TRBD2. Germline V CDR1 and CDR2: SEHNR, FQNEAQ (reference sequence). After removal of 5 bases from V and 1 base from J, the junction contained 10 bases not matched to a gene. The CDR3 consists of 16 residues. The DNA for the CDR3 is TGTGCCAGCAGCGATGCTATAGCGGGACATTCCTACGAGCAGTACTTC. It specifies CASSDAIAGHSYEQYF. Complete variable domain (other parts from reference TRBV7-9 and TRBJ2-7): DTGVSQNPRHKITKRGQNVTFRCDPISEHNRLYWYRQTLGQGPEFLTYFQNEAQLEKSRLLSDRFSAERPKGSFSTLEIQRTEQGDSAMYLCASSDAIAGHSYEQYFGPGTRLTVT.

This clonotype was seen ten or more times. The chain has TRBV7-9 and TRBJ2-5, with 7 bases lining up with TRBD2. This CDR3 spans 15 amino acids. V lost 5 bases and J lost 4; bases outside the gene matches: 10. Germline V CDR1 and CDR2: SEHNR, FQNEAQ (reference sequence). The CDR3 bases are TGTGCCAGCAGCCCGACTAGCCGGCTCCGAGAGACCCAGTACTTC. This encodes CASSPTSRLRETQYF.

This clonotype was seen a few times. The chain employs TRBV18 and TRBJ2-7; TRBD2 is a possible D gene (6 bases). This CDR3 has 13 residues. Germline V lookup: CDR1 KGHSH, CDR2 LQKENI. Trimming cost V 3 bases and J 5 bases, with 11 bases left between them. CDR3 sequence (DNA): TGTGCCAGCTCACCTCCGGACTACAACGAGCAGTACTTC. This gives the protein CASSPPDYNEQYF.